Below, one T cell receptor (beta chain) is given with its context. This record comes from a study of blood T cell repertoires in COVID-19. Everyone who took part was 18 to 89 years old, and they came from 20 to 25 US areas. CDR1 is MNHEY and CDR2 is SVGAGI in the germline V gene. This CDR3 region has 15 residues. Trimming took off 5 bases at V and 2 bases at J, with 15 bases between the two ends. The data were produced by immunoSEQ multiplex PCR, yet TCRdb's version contains in-frame clones alone and is incomplete. The sample gives 250,000 or so clones, 91% of which show up once; 1% to 1.5% is in the top ten.

What was sequenced was PBMCs or T cells enriched from blood (not recorded which). This clonotype originated in a human donor in a cohort exposed to, infected with or recovered from COVID-19 (not recorded which). The donor label of this sample is uncertain. The chain joins TRBV6-5 to TRBJ1-2; D unclear. CDR3 residues: CASSRAGAGNYGYTF. The CDR3 bases are TGTGCCAGCAGTCGAGCCGGTGCGGGAAACTATGGCTACACCTTC.